This TCR beta chain was profiled in a study of blood T cell repertoires in COVID-19. Across the whole study: Whether acute or convalescent, the COVID-19 samples came from the United States, Italy and Spain. Sample material is recorded as cDNA or gDNA derived from T cells, B-cell-depleted T cells, or PBMCs.

In the authors' methods: Nucleated cell counts were estimated from reference gene primer amplification. Clones were read by immunoSEQ multiplex PCR, and TCRdb kept only the in-frame ones, dropping some. The D gene and trimming were derived from the DNA, and the V and J assignments and clone size from that table. In the table there are 200,000 to 250,000 clones, 82% of which are singletons. The germline V gene has CDR1 LGHDT and CDR2 YNNKEL (reference sequence). Germline trimming cut 4 bases from V and 5 bases from J; bases unmatched to any gene: 3. The CDR3 spans 14 residues. Sequenced sample: peripheral blood. The chain has TRBV3-1 (or the pseudogene TRBV3-2) and TRBJ1-4; 8 positions agree with TRBD1. The receptor was isolated from a woman older than 75 with active or convalescent COVID-19. The chain's CDR3 is CASSPRQGNEKLFF. For the CDR3, the DNA is TGTGCCAGCAGCCCCAGACAGGGGAATGAAAAACTGTTTTTT.